A selection of T cell receptor beta chains follows, all from one sample in a study of response to subunit inactivated influenza vaccine. MiXCR, run by TCRdb on the RT-PCR reads, gives a single entry per CDR3 protein. The sample comprises about 180,000 distinct CDR3 sequences, about 10% of which are singletons, and 35% to 40% rests with the top ten. The starting material was CD8+ T cells sorted from PBMCs, obtained less than 30 months after vaccination. These receptors were obtained from a man between 50 and 75 years old who received an inactivated influenza vaccine. Both conserved end residues are part of each CDR3. A D gene is named only where the DNA matches it firmly. Expanded clones get a size class; other rows say once, few or many, or leave the size out.

j_call | clone_size | d_call | v_call | cdr3_nt | cdr3_aa
TRBJ2-3 | few | NA | TRBV21-1 | TGTGCCAGCAGCAGGGGGACTAGTAAGGACACAGATACGCAGTATTTT | CASSRGTSKDTDTQYF
TRBJ2-1 | many | TRBD1 | TRBV4-3 | TGCGCCAGCAGCCAAATAGGGGACAGGGTTTGGCATGAGCAGTTCTTC | CASSQIGDRVWHEQFF
TRBJ1-1 | NA | NA | TRBV11-2 | TGTGCCAGCAGTCCCCCGGCCCAGGCTTGGAACACTGAAGCTTTCTTT | CASSPPAQAWNTEAFF
TRBJ2-3 | many | NA | TRBV4-3 | TGCGCCAGCAGCCAAGGGGACGGATTTAGCACAGATACGCAGTATTTT | CASSQGDGFSTDTQYF
TRBJ2-3 | few | TRBD2 | TRBV12-3/TRBV12-4 | TGTGCCAGCAGTCTGGAGACTAGCGGGGTCGTAGATACGCAGTATTTT | CASSLETSGVVDTQYF
TRBJ2-7 | NA | NA | TRBV30 | TGTGCCTGGATGGGGAGTAGTCTCCACGAGCAGTACTTC | CAWMGSSLHEQYF
TRBJ1-2 | many | NA | TRBV12-3/TRBV12-4 | TGTGCCAGCAGTCCTTACGGAGGGTCTAACTATGGCTACACCTTC | CASSPYGGSNYGYTF
TRBJ2-3 | few | TRBD1 | TRBV6-1 | TGTGCCAGCACGGGACAGGGGGCTGGAGATACGCAGTATTTT | CASTGQGAGDTQYF
TRBJ2-1 | NA | NA | TRBV5-5 | TGTGCCAGCAGCGTATTCCGGGACTCACCCTACAATGAGCAGTTCTTC | CASSVFRDSPYNEQFF
TRBJ2-4 | NA | TRBD2 | TRBV20-1 | TGCAGTGCCCCGAGGTCTAGCGGGCCCAAAAACATTCAGTGCTTC | CSAPRSSGPKNIQCF
TRBJ1-5 | few | NA | TRBV12-3/TRBV12-4 | TGTGCCAGCAGTTTTCAGTGGGCAGGACAGCCCCAGCATTTT | CASSFQWAGQPQHF
TRBJ2-3 | NA | TRBD1 | TRBV15 | TGTGCCACCACCCCTCGGACAGGGCGACCCACAGATACGCAGTATTTT | CATTPRTGRPTDTQYF
TRBJ2-1 | few | NA | TRBV30 | TGTGCCTGGAGTGGGGGGCACAATGAGCAGTTCTTC | CAWSGGHNEQFF
TRBJ2-2 | NA | NA | TRBV19 | TGTGCCAGTAGTCAGGACCAGAACACCGGGGAGCTGTTTTTT | CASSQDQNTGELFF
TRBJ2-3 | NA | NA | TRBV28 | TGTGCCAGCAGTTCGGCCCGGGGCACAGATACGCAGTATTTT | CASSSARGTDTQYF
TRBJ2-7 | many | TRBD1 | TRBV11-2 | TGTGCCAGCAGCTTAGGGGGACAGGGCTACGAGCAGTACTTC | CASSLGGQGYEQYF
TRBJ2-1 | NA | NA | TRBV12-3/TRBV12-4 | TGTGCCAGCAGTTTATATGGCGGGGAACGCTACAATGAGCAGTTCTTC | CASSLYGGERYNEQFF
TRBJ2-1 | few | TRBD2 | TRBV11-1 | TGTGCCAGCAGCTCTTCGACTAGCGCGAACATTAACGTCAATGAGCAGTTCTTC | CASSSSTSANINVNEQFF
TRBJ2-2 | NA | NA | TRBV15 | TGTGCCACCAGCAGGACGGGCACCGGGGAGCTGTTTTTT | CATSRTGTGELFF
TRBJ2-3 | few | TRBD2 | TRBV4-3 | TGCGCCAGCAGCCGGGGACTAGCGGGGAGCACAGATACGCAGTATTTT | CASSRGLAGSTDTQYF
TRBJ2-1 | few | NA | TRBV4-3 | TGCGCCAGCAGCCAAGGGGTCCACAGGGAGTCCTACAATGAGCAGTTCTTC | CASSQGVHRESYNEQFF
TRBJ2-7 | NA | NA | TRBV28 | TGTGCCAGCAGTATTAACCCCACCTACGAGCAGTACTTC | CASSINPTYEQYF
TRBJ2-7 | few | TRBD2 | TRBV20-1 | TGCAGTGCTAGAGATAGCGGGGGGGGACGCTACGAGCAGTACTTC | CSARDSGGGRYEQYF
TRBJ2-7 | many | NA | TRBV28 | TGTGCCAGCAGTCCCTTACCGGGCGAGCAGTACTTC | CASSPLPGEQYF
TRBJ2-1 | NA | NA | TRBV2 | TGTGCCAGCAGTGAAACAGGGGGGGACCCTGAGCAGTTCTTC | CASSETGGDPEQFF
TRBJ2-7 | few | NA | TRBV4-3 | TGCGCCAGCAGCCAAAACAGGGTCTCCTACGAGCAGTACTTC | CASSQNRVSYEQYF
TRBJ2-1 | NA | NA | TRBV9 | TGTGCCAGCAGCGTAGTGGGATCCTCCTACAATGAGCAGTTCTTC | CASSVVGSSYNEQFF
TRBJ1-1 | NA | NA | TRBV4-3 | TGCGCCAGCAGCCAGTGGGGGGATTTGTACACTGAAGCTTTCTTT | CASSQWGDLYTEAFF
TRBJ1-2 | NA | TRBD1 | TRBV12-3/TRBV12-4 | TGTGCCAGCAGCCCGGACAGGCTCGATGGCTACACCTTC | CASSPDRLDGYTF
TRBJ2-3 | few | NA | TRBV10-3 | TGTGCCATCAGTTCAAAGACTCCAGGGGAGGCAGATACGCAGTATTTT | CAISSKTPGEADTQYF
TRBJ2-1 | NA | NA | TRBV6-5 | TGTGCCAGCAGTTACTCTATAGGGGGAGATGAGCAGTTCTTC | CASSYSIGGDEQFF
TRBJ1-1 | many | NA | TRBV5-5 | TGTGCCAGCAGCCCATGGGGGACTGAAGCTTTCTTT | CASSPWGTEAFF
TRBJ2-2 | few | NA | TRBV24-1 | TGTGCCACCAGTGACCCGATTGGGGGGAACACCGGGGAGCTGTTTTTT | CATSDPIGGNTGELFF
TRBJ2-7 | many | TRBD2 | TRBV5-1 | TGCGCCAGCGGACTAGCGGCAAACTACGAGCAGTACTTC | CASGLAANYEQYF
TRBJ2-1 | NA | TRBD2 | TRBV12-3/TRBV12-4 | TGTGCCAGCAGTCCTATAGCGGGAGGGCCCAATGAGCAGTTCTTC | CASSPIAGGPNEQFF
TRBJ2-3 | many | TRBD1 | TRBV11-2 | TGTGCCAGCAGCTTGTATTCTCTCTCAGGGGGCTTTGATACGCAGTATTTT | CASSLYSLSGGFDTQYF
TRBJ2-7 | many | NA | TRBV29-1 | TGCAGCGTTGTTTTGACATCGGACTACGAGCAGTACTTC | CSVVLTSDYEQYF